A selection of T cell receptor beta chains follows, all from one sample in a study of PD-1 blockade in classical Hodgkin lymphoma. Sequenced by immunoSEQ multiplex PCR; TCRdb stores in-frame clones only, minus some. The sample contains 17,000 or so clones, around 90% of which appear only once. What was sequenced was peripheral blood mononuclear cells (PBMCs). All receptors come from a human donor with classical Hodgkin lymphoma. CDR3s include the opening cysteine and the closing phenylalanine or tryptophan. Each record gives: clone size, J gene, V gene, D gene, CDR3 protein, CDR3 DNA. D genes are given only for firm matches. Expanded clones are given a class, and other clones once, few, many or no size at all.

>NA|TRBJ2-2|TRBV4-2|TRBD1
CASSPLDRGSTGELFF
TGTGCCAGCAGCCCACTGGACAGGGGAAGCACCGGGGAGCTGTTTTTT
>NA|TRBJ1-1|TRBV5-1|NA
CASRLLPGEGRAFF
TGCGCCAGCAGGTTATTACCGGGCGAAGGGAGGGCTTTCTTT
>NA|TRBJ2-2|TRBV6-1|TRBD2
CASRRAGEVIGELFF
TGTGCCAGCAGGCGAGCGGGAGAGGTCATCGGGGAGCTGTTTTTT
>NA|TRBJ2-7|TRBV9|NA
CASSVDISYEQYF
TGTGCCAGCAGCGTAGACATCTCCTACGAGCAGTACTTC
>NA|TRBJ2-7|TRBV7-2|TRBD1
CASSSRGTGYEQYF
TGTGCCAGCAGCTCCAGGGGGACAGGCTACGAGCAGTACTTC
>NA|TRBJ2-7|TRBV10-2|NA
CASSDPGTLYEQYF
TGCGCCAGCAGTGACCCAGGGACCCTCTACGAGCAGTACTTC
>NA|TRBJ1-6|TRBV5-1|TRBD1
CASSLASTGGNSPLHF
TGCGCCAGCAGCTTGGCCTCGACAGGGGGCAATTCACCCCTCCACTTT
>few|TRBJ2-1|TRBV19|NA
CASSRTVGLSYNEQFF
TGTGCCAGTAGTAGGACCGTAGGCCTCTCCTACAATGAGCAGTTCTTC
>NA|TRBJ1-1|TRBV6-5|TRBD1
CASSPDRGPNTEAFF
TGTGCCAGCAGTCCCGACAGGGGCCCGAACACTGAAGCTTTCTTT
>NA|TRBJ2-1|TRBV7-2|NA
CASSLGRQGSRNEQFF
TGTGCCAGCAGCTTAGGCCGGCAGGGGAGTCGGAATGAGCAGTTCTTC
>NA|TRBJ1-2|TRBV11-2|TRBD1
CASSLTGTYGYTF
TGTGCCAGCAGCCTGACAGGGACCTATGGCTACACCTTC
>NA|TRBJ2-5|TRBV6-1|TRBD2
CASRRTSGQETQYF
TGTGCCAGCAGACGCACTAGCGGGCAAGAGACCCAGTACTTC
>NA|TRBJ2-7|TRBV5-6|TRBD2
CASSRPTSGLSYEQYF
TGTGCCAGCAGCCGTCCTACTAGCGGTTTATCCTACGAGCAGTACTTC
>NA|TRBJ1-3|TRBV7-7|NA
CASSQGSSGNTIYF
TGTGCCAGCAGCCAGGGCAGCTCTGGAAACACCATATATTTT
>NA|TRBJ1-2|TRBV7-9|NA
CASSPRPVNYGYTF
TGTGCCAGCAGCCCGCGGCCAGTTAACTATGGCTACACCTTC
>few|TRBJ1-2|TRBV27|TRBD1
CASSSYLVGDRGEGGYTF
TGTGCCAGCAGTTCTTATTTGGTTGGTGACAGGGGTGAGGGTGGCTACACCTTC
>NA|TRBJ1-2|TRBV10-3|NA
CAIKGLQGMDGYTF
TGTGCCATCAAAGGCCTACAGGGAATGGATGGCTACACCTTC
>NA|TRBJ2-5|TRBV5-8|NA
CASSLNIQYQETQYF
TGTGCCAGCAGCTTGAATATACAGTACCAAGAGACCCAGTACTTC
>once|TRBJ1-2|TRBV7-9|NA
CASSLGGASYGYTF
TGTGCCAGCAGCCTAGGAGGGGCCAGCTATGGCTACACCTTC
>NA|TRBJ2-3|TRBV19|NA
CASSSRDTQYF
TGTGCCAGTAGTAGCAGGGATACGCAGTATTTT
>once|TRBJ1-1|TRBV19|NA
CASSIDQGIWAFF
TGTGCCAGTAGTATAGATCAGGGTATCTGGGCTTTCTTT
>NA|TRBJ2-1|TRBV4-2|TRBD2
CASSLLRARAGVNNEQFF
TGTGCCAGCAGCCTCCTCCGGGCTAGGGCGGGAGTAAACAATGAGCAGTTCTTC